This T cell receptor beta chain was sequenced in a study of human T cells and chemical hapten exposure. There are 15 residues in the CDR3. Germline CDR1 MNHEY, CDR2 SVGAGI. V dropped 6 bases and J dropped 1 base, with 14 bases sitting between them. The time point here: pre-sensitization, week 0. The treatment is: therapeutic diphenylcyclopropenone sensitization with weekly scalp DPC. This clonotype was counted between two and nine times. TCRdb passed the RACE reads through MiXCR, listing each CDR3 protein once. The sample shows roughly 250,000 distinct CDR3 sequences, about 8.6% of them seen only once.

This TCR derives from a woman aged 40 to 50 with alopecia areata. Some clones in this sample may be carry-over from other donors' samples. This material consisted of whole blood, taken in connection with sensitization to the hapten diphenylcyclopropenone (DPC). The chain is built from TRBV6-5 and TRBJ2-3, with D perhaps TRBD1 (5 bases). CDR3 residues: CASSPQGYGTDTQYF. DNA for the CDR3: TGTGCCAGCAGCCCCCAGGGTTACGGCACAGATACGCAGTATTTT.